The rows below give T cell receptor beta chains drawn from one sample of a study of cytomegalovirus exposure and HLA in healthy donors. Libraries were prepared by immunoSEQ multiplex PCR; TCRdb keeps only in-frame clonotypes and omits some of them. The sample consists of roughly 98,000 clones, roughly 87% of them appearing once. The specimen sequenced was PBMCs. Receptors were obtained from a man aged 18 to 29 in good health and CMV-seropositive. Both conserved end residues are part of each CDR3. A D gene is named only where the DNA matches it firmly. Expanded clones are given a class, and other clones once, few, many or no size at all.

>TRBJ2-5|-|-|TRBV9
CASSPTSQETQYF
TGTGCCAGCAGCCCAACTAGCCAGGAGACCCAGTACTTC
>TRBJ1-2|TRBD1|-|TRBV5-1
CASSLDRGNYGYTF
TGCGCCAGCAGCTTGGACAGGGGGAACTATGGCTACACCTTC
>TRBJ2-7|TRBD1|-|TRBV13
CASSLVQGVNNEQYF
TGTGCCAGCAGCTTAGTACAGGGGGTAAATAACGAGCAGTACTTC
>TRBJ2-7|-|once|TRBV6-1
CASVQGLGEQYF
TGTGCCAGCGTGCAGGGGCTTGGCGAGCAGTACTTC
>TRBJ1-2|-|-|TRBV10-3
CAISESLASGYTF
TGTGCCATCAGTGAATCCCTGGCCTCCGGCTACACCTTC
>TRBJ2-2|TRBD2|-|TRBV2
CASSDWRGMNTGELFF
TGTGCCAGCAGTGACTGGCGGGGGATGAACACCGGGGAGCTGTTTTTT
>TRBJ2-7|-|-|TRBV6-5
CASSYSQGRGYYEQYF
TGTGCCAGCAGTTATTCACAGGGAAGGGGGTACTACGAGCAGTACTTC
>TRBJ1-3|TRBD1|-|TRBV12-5
CASGFLLSTGAGNTIYF
TGTGCTAGTGGTTTCTTACTATCGACAGGGGCCGGAAACACCATATATTTT
>TRBJ1-2|TRBD1|-|TRBV4-3
CASSQDLRGRNYGYTF
TGCGCCAGCAGCCAAGATCTTAGGGGGCGAAACTATGGCTACACCTTC
>TRBJ1-1|-|-|TRBV19
CASKDSLNTEAFF
TGTGCCAGTAAAGACAGCTTGAACACTGAAGCTTTCTTT
>TRBJ2-1|TRBD2|-|TRBV5-1
CASSLGGIAGGPYNEQFF
TGCGCCAGCAGCTTGGGGGGAATAGCGGGAGGGCCCTACAATGAGCAGTTCTTC
>TRBJ2-5|TRBD2|-|TRBV29-1
CSVVSGGPETQYF
TGCAGCGTTGTGTCGGGGGGGCCAGAGACCCAGTACTTC
>TRBJ2-7|-|-|TRBV6-1
CASSYGHSYEQYF
TGTGCCAGCAGTTATGGGCACTCCTACGAGCAGTACTTC
>TRBJ2-3|-|once|TRBV5-1
CASSLDQGTDTQYF
TGCGCCAGCAGCTTGGATCAGGGCACAGATACGCAGTATTTT
>TRBJ2-7|-|-|TRBV7-8
CASSLGRVGEQYF
TGTGCCAGCAGCTTAGGCAGGGTGGGAGAGCAGTACTTC
>TRBJ2-1|TRBD1|once|TRBV4-3
CASSQQKIQGGEQFF
TGCGCCAGCAGCCAGCAGAAGATACAGGGGGGCGAGCAGTTCTTC
>TRBJ2-7|-|few|TRBV28
CASSSGGNEQYF
TGTGCCAGCTCAAGTGGGGGGAACGAGCAGTACTTC
>TRBJ1-5|-|-|TRBV6-6
CASQAGNQPQHF
TGTGCCAGTCAAGCAGGGAATCAGCCCCAGCATTTT
>TRBJ1-1|TRBD1|-|TRBV19
CASSLGQGYTEAFF
TGTGCCAGTAGTCTTGGACAGGGATACACTGAAGCTTTCTTT
>TRBJ2-5|TRBD1|-|TRBV7-7
CASSQTPPGTGGLETQYF
TGTGCCAGCAGCCAAACACCCCCCGGGACAGGGGGCCTTGAGACCCAGTACTTC
>TRBJ2-1|TRBD1|-|TRBV11-2
CASSGQGAYNEQFF
TGTGCCAGCAGCGGACAGGGGGCCTACAATGAGCAGTTCTTC
>TRBJ2-7|-|once|TRBV18
CASSPEVGAYEQYF
TGTGCCAGCTCACCGGAGGTGGGTGCCTACGAGCAGTACTTC
>TRBJ2-3|TRBD2|-|TRBV27
CASSSLKAGPSTDTQYF
TGTGCCAGCAGTTCTCTTAAAGCGGGGCCTAGCACAGATACGCAGTATTTT
>TRBJ2-1|-|-|TRBV6-5
CASSFGGAYNEQFF
TGTGCCAGCAGTTTTGGCGGAGCCTACAATGAGCAGTTCTTC
>TRBJ1-2|-|-|TRBV5-1
CASSLGFGSGNYGYTF
TGCGCCAGCAGCTTGGGTTTTGGTTCAGGGAACTATGGCTACACCTTC
>TRBJ2-7|TRBD1|-|TRBV9
CASSAGTGGYEQYF
TGTGCCAGCAGCGCCGGGACAGGGGGCTACGAGCAGTACTTC
>TRBJ1-2|-|-|TRBV18
CASSPGGGIYGYTF
TGTGCCAGCTCACCGGGGGGGGGCATCTATGGCTACACCTTC
>TRBJ2-1|TRBD2|-|TRBV18
CASSPLAGQSNEQFF
TGTGCCAGCTCACCACTAGCGGGGCAAAGCAATGAGCAGTTCTTC
>TRBJ2-5|TRBD2|-|TRBV13
CASSLGLAGAETQYF
TGTGCCAGCAGCTTAGGACTAGCGGGGGCGGAGACCCAGTACTTC
>TRBJ2-1|TRBD2|once|TRBV9
CASSVILAGGIDEQFF
TGTGCCAGCAGCGTAATTTTGGCGGGGGGGATCGATGAGCAGTTCTTC
>TRBJ2-5|-|once|TRBV7-9
CASSFGETQYF
TGTGCCAGCAGCTTCGGGGAGACCCAGTACTTC
>TRBJ2-7|TRBD1|few|TRBV19
CASSIGTGAYEQYF
TGTGCCAGTAGTATAGGGACAGGGGCCTACGAGCAGTACTTC
>TRBJ2-7|-|-|TRBV2
CASSDEDSYEQYF
TGTGCCAGCAGTGATGAGGACAGCTACGAGCAGTACTTC
>TRBJ2-1|TRBD1|-|TRBV27
CASSLRDRGLLDEQFF
TGTGCCAGCAGTTTACGGGACAGGGGCCTTCTGGATGAGCAGTTCTTC
>TRBJ2-1|-|-|TRBV6-1
CASSEAGRPSSYNEQFF
TGTGCCAGCAGTGAGGCCGGGAGACCAAGCTCCTACAATGAGCAGTTCTTC
>TRBJ2-2|TRBD2|-|TRBV9
CASSPPQERLAGTGELFF
TGTGCCAGCAGCCCACCCCAGGAGAGACTAGCGGGAACCGGGGAGCTGTTTTTT
>TRBJ2-1|TRBD1|once|TRBV14
CASSPLRTGANNEQFF
TGTGCCAGCAGCCCACTGAGGACAGGAGCGAACAATGAGCAGTTCTTC
>TRBJ2-2|-|-|TRBV27
CASSHSTGGELFF
TGTGCCAGCAGCCACTCCACGGGCGGGGAGCTGTTTTTT
>TRBJ2-7|-|-|TRBV11-3
CANRGEQYF
TGTGCCAACCGGGGGGAGCAGTACTTC
>TRBJ1-2|-|-|TRBV7-8
CASSPARGEIYYGYTF
TGTGCCAGCAGCCCCGCCCGGGGGGAGATCTACTATGGCTACACCTTC
>TRBJ2-1|TRBD2|-|TRBV28
CASSPFGGYNEQFF
TGTGCCAGCAGCCCTTTCGGGGGGTACAATGAGCAGTTCTTC
>TRBJ2-1|-|-|TRBV5-1
CASSSTGNRYNEQFF
TGCGCCAGCAGCTCTACAGGGAATCGGTACAATGAGCAGTTCTTC
>TRBJ2-7|-|-|TRBV21-1
CASSTPGLSYEQYF
TGTGCCAGCAGCACGCCGGGACTGTCCTACGAGCAGTACTTC
>TRBJ2-5|TRBD2|-|TRBV28
CASSSPGGGETQYF
TGTGCCAGCAGTTCCCCCGGGGGGGGAGAGACCCAGTACTTC
>TRBJ2-2|TRBD2|-|TRBV19
CASRRTGGAPGELFF
TGTGCCAGTAGGAGGACGGGAGGGGCCCCTGGGGAGCTGTTTTTT
>TRBJ2-3|TRBD2|-|TRBV5-1
CASSLAGTSGRTADTQYF
TGCGCCAGCAGCTTGGCTGGGACTAGCGGGAGAACGGCAGATACGCAGTATTTT
>TRBJ2-5|TRBD2|-|TRBV7-2
CASSPDLLAGPGTQYF
TGTGCCAGCAGCCCAGACTTACTAGCGGGGCCGGGGACCCAGTACTTC
>TRBJ1-1|TRBD1|-|TRBV6-1
CASSDQGQMNTEAFF
TGTGCCAGCAGTGACCAGGGACAGATGAACACTGAAGCTTTCTTT
>TRBJ2-2|-|once|TRBV5-1
CASSLAANTGELFF
TGCGCCAGCAGCTTGGCCGCGAACACCGGGGAGCTGTTTTTT
>TRBJ1-5|TRBD1|-|TRBV4-1
CASSLQGAVSQPQHF
TGCGCCAGCAGCCTACAGGGGGCTGTCAGTCAGCCCCAGCATTTT
>TRBJ2-2|-|-|TRBV9
CASSVIGRNTGELFF
TGTGCCAGCAGCGTAATAGGGAGAAACACCGGGGAGCTGTTTTTT
>TRBJ1-1|TRBD1|-|TRBV7-9
CASSTGQGATEAFF
TGTGCCAGCAGCACGGGACAGGGGGCCACTGAAGCTTTCTTT
>TRBJ1-1|-|-|TRBV5-4
CASSLDPGSTEAFF
TGTGCCAGCAGCTTGGATCCGGGGAGCACTGAAGCTTTCTTT
>TRBJ2-7|TRBD1|-|TRBV4-2
CASSQEAGGASYEQYF
TGTGCCAGCAGCCAAGAGGCAGGGGGCGCGTCCTACGAGCAGTACTTC
>TRBJ2-5|-|few|TRBV5-4
CASSWGVGTQKETQYF
TGTGCCAGCAGCTGGGGCGTGGGCACACAAAAAGAGACCCAGTACTTC
>TRBJ1-1|TRBD1|-|TRBV7-8
CASSLLGTGIEAFF
TGTGCCAGCAGCTTACTTGGGACAGGGATTGAAGCTTTCTTT
>TRBJ2-1|-|-|TRBV7-8
CASSPFGNEQFF
TGTGCCAGCAGTCCTTTCGGGAATGAGCAGTTCTTC
>TRBJ2-1|TRBD2|-|TRBV10-3
CAISERGSGSYNEQFF
TGTGCCATCAGTGAGCGGGGTAGCGGGTCCTACAATGAGCAGTTCTTC
>TRBJ1-2|TRBD1|-|TRBV11-3
CASSDGTGPYTF
TGTGCCAGCAGCGATGGGACAGGGCCTTACACCTTC
>TRBJ2-1|-|-|TRBV9
CASSGTTTDYNEQFF
TGTGCCAGCAGCGGGACTACCACTGACTACAATGAGCAGTTCTTC